The T cell receptor beta chain under discussion was sequenced for a study of blood T cell repertoires in COVID-19. Study as a whole: Samples came from the United States, Italy and Spain, spanning acute and convalescent COVID-19.

Per the authors' pipeline: Reference gene primer amplification in the assay estimated nucleated cell counts. The assay was immunoSEQ multiplex PCR, and TCRdb's table has in-frame clones only and misses some. V, J and clone size are taken as reported in that table, and D and trimming were inferred from the DNA itself. There are roughly 120,000 clones in the sample; over 60% occur only once, and around 4% lies in the top ten. The CDR3 runs to 18 residues. CDR1 MDHEN and CDR2 SYDVKM come from the germline V gene. The junction had 14 bases not matched to a gene; V was cut back by 6 bases and J by 3 bases.

The sample taken for sequencing was peripheral blood. The receptor's source is a woman older than 75 with acute or convalescent COVID-19. The chain joins TRBV28 to TRBJ2-3, with 11 bases aligning to TRBD1. CDR3 amino acids: CASRFWGQGGQMTDTQYF. The CDR3 DNA is TGTGCCAGCAGGTTTTGGGGACAGGGGGGGCAGATGACAGATACGCAGTATTTT.